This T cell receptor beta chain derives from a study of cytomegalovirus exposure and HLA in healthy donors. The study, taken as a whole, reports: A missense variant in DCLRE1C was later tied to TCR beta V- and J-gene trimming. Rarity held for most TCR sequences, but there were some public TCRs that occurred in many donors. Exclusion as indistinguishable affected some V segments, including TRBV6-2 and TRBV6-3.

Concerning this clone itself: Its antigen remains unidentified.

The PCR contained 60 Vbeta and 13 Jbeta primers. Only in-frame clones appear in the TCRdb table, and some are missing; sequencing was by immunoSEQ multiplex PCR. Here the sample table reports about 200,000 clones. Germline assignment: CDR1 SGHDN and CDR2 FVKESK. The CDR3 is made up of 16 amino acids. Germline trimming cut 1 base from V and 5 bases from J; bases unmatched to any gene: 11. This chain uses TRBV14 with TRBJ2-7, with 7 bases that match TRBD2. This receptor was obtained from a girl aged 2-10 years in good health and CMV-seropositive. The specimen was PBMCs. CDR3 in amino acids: CASSQARGLGVDEQYF. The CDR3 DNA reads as TGTGCCAGCAGCCAAGCTCGAGGACTAGGCGTTGACGAGCAGTACTTC.